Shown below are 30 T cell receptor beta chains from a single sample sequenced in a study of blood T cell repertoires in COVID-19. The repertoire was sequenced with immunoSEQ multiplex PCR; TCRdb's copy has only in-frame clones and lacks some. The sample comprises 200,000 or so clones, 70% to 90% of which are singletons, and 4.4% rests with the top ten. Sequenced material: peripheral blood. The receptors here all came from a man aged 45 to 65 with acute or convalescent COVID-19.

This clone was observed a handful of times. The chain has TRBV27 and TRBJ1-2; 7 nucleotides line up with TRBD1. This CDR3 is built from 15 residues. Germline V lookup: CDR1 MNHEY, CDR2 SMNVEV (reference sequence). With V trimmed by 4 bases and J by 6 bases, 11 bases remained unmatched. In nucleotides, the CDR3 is TGTGCCAGCAGTTCGGGACAGCCAAGAGGCAATGGCTACACCTTC. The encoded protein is CASSSGQPRGNGYTF.

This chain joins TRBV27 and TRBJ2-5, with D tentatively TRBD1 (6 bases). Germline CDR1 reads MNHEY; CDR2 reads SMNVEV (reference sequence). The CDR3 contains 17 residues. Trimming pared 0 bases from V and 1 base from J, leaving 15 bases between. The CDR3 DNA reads TGTGCCAGCAGTTTATCGGTCTCAGGGGCCATCCAAGAGACCCAGTACTTC. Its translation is CASSLSVSGAIQETQYF.

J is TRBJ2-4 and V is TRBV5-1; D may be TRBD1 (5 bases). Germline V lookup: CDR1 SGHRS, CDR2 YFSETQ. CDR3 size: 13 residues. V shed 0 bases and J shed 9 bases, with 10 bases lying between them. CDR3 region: CASSLASQGIQYF. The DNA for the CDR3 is TGCGCCAGCAGCTTGGCGAGTCAGGGCATTCAGTACTTC.

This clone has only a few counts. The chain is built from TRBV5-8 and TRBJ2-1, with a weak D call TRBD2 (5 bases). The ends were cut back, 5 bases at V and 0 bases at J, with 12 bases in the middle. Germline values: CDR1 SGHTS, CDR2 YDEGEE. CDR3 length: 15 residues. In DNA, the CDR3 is TGTGCCAGCAGTTTCGGGATCCCCTCCTACAATGAGCAGTTCTTC. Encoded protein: CASSFGIPSYNEQFF.

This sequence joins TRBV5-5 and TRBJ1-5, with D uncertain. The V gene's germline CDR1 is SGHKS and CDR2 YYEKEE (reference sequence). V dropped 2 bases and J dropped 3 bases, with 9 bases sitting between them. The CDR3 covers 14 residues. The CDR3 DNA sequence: TGTGCCAGCAGCTTAATGGGCCCCAATCAGCCCCAGCATTTT. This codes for CASSLMGPNQPQHF.

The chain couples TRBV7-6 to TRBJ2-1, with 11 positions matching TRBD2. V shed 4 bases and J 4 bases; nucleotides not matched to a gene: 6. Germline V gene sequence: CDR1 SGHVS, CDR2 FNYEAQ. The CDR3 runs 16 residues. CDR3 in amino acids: CASSSAGTSGYNEQFF. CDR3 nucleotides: TGTGCCAGCAGCTCAGCCGGGACTAGCGGTTACAATGAGCAGTTCTTC. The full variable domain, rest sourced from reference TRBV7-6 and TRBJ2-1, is GAGVSQSPRYKVTKRGQDVALRCDPISGHVSLYWYRQALGQGPEFLTYFNYEAQQDKSGLPNDRFSAERPEGSISTLTIQRTEQRDSAMYRCASSSAGTSGYNEQFFGPGTRLTVL.

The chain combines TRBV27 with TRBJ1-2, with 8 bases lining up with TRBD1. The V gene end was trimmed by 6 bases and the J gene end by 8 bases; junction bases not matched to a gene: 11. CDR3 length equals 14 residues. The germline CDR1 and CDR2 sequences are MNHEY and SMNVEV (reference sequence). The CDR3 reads CASRVVGQGGGYTF. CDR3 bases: TGTGCCAGCAGGGTCGTCGGACAGGGAGGAGGCTACACCTTC.

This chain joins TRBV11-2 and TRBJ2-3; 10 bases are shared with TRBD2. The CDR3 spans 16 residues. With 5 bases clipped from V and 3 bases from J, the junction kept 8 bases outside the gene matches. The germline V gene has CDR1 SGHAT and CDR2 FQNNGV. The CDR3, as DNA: TGTGCCAGCAGCGTCCAGCGGGGGGGCGGGACAGATACGCAGTATTTT. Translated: CASSVQRGGGTDTQYF.

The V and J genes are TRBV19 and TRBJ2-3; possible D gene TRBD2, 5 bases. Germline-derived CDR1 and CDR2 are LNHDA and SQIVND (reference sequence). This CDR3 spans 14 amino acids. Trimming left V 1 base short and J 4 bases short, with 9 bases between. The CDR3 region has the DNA TGTGCCAGTAGTATAGGAGAGGGTTCAGATACGCAGTATTTT. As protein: CASSIGEGSDTQYF.

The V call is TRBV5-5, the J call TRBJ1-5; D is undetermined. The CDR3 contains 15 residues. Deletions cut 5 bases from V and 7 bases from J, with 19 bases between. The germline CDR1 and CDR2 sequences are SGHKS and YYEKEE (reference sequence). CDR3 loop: CASRGGDSAGQPQHF. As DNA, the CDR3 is TGTGCCAGCAGAGGAGGAGACTCCGCGGGACAGCCCCAGCATTTT.

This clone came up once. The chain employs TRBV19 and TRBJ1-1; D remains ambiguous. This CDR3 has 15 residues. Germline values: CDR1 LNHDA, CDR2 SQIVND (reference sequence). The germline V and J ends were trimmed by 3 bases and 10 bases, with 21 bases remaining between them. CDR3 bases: TGTGCCAGTAGTATTAACGTGGGCAGCCCACTTATAGCTTTCTTT. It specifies CASSINVGSPLIAFF.

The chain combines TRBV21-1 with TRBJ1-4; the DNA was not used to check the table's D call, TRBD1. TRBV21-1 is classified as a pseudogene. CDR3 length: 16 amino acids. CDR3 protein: CASSKASVAGAQELFF. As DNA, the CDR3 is TGTGCCAGCAGCAAAGCGAGTGTGGCAGGGGCCCAGGAACTGTTTTTT.

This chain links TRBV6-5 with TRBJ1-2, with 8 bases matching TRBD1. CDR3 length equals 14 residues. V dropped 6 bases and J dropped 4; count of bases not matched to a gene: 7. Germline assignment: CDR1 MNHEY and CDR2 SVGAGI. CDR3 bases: TGTGCCAGCAGACGGACAGGGAGTAGCTATGGCTACACCTTC. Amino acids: CASRRTGSSYGYTF.

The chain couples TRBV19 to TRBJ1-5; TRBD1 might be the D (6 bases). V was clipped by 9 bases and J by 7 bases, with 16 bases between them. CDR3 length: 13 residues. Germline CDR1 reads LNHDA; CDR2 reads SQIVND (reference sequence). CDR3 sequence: CASEDRPGQPQHF. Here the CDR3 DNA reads TGTGCCAGCGAAGACAGGCCTGGGCAGCCCCAGCATTTT.

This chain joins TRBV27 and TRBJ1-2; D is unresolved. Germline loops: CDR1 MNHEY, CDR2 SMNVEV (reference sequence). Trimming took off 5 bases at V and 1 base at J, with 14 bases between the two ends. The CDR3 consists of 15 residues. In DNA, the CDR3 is TGTGCCAGCAGTACCACTCCCAGGCGTAACTATGGCTACACCTTC. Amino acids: CASSTTPRRNYGYTF.

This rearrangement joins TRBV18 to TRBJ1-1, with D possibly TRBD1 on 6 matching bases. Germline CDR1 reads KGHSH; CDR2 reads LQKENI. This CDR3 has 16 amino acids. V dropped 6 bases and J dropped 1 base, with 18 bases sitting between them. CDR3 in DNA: TGTGCCAGCTCGTCAGCTATGACAGGTCGGAACACTGAAGCTTTCTTT. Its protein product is CASSSAMTGRNTEAFF.

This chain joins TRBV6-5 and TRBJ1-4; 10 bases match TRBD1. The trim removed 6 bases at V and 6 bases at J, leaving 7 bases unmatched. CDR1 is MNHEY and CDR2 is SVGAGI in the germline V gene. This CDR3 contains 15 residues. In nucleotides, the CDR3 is TGTGCCAGCAGCAACTCGGGACAGGGGTATGAAAAACTGTTTTTT. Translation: CASSNSGQGYEKLFF.

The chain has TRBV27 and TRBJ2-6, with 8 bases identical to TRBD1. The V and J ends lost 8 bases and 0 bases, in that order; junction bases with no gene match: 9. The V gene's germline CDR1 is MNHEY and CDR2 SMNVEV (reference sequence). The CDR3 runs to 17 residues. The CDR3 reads CASGGEDRVSGANVLTF. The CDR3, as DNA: TGTGCCAGCGGTGGTGAGGACAGGGTCTCTGGGGCCAACGTCCTGACTTTC.

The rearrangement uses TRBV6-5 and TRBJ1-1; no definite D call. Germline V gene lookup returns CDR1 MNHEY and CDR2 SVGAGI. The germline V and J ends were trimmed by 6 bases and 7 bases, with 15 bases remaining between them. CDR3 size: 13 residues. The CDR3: CASRPPTSREAFF. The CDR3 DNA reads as TGTGCCAGCAGGCCGCCGACAAGCCGTGAAGCTTTCTTT.

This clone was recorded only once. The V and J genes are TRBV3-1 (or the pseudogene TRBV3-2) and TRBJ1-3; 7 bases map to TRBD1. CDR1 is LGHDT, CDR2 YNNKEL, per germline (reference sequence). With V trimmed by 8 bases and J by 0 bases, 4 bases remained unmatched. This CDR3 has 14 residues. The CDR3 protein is CASGGTDSGNTIYF. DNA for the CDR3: TGTGCCAGCGGAGGGACAGACTCTGGAAACACCATATATTTT.

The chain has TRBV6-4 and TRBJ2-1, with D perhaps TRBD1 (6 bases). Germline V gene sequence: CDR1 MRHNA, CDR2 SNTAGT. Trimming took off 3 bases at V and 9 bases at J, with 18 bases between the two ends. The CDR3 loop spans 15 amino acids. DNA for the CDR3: TGTGCCAGCAGTGATGCTAGCCGAGGGGGTAGTGAGCAGTTCTTC. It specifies CASSDASRGGSEQFF.

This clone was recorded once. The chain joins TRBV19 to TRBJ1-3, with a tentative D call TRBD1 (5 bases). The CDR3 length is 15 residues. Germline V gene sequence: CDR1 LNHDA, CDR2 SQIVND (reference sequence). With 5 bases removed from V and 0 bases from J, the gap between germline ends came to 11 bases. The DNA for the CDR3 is TGTGCCAGTAGTCCCCAGGGCGACTCTGGAAACACCATATATTTT. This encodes CASSPQGDSGNTIYF.

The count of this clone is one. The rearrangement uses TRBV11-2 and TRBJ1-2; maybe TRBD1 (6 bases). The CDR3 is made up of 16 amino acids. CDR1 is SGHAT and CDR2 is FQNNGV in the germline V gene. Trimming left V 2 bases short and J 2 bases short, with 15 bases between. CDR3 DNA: TGTGCCAGCAGCTTAAACACCGGGACACCGAACTATGGCTACACCTTC. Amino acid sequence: CASSLNTGTPNYGYTF.

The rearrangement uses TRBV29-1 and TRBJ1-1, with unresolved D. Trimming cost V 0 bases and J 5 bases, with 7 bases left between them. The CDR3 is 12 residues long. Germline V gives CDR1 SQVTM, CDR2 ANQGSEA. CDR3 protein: CSVEEAITEAFF. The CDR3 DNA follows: TGCAGCGTTGAAGAGGCAATAACTGAAGCTTTCTTT.

The CDR3 here is CASSRTSGGPPIPNEQFF. Written as DNA, the CDR3 is TGTGCCAGCAGCCGGACTAGCGGGGGGCCCCCTATTCCTAATGAGCAGTTCTTC. J is TRBJ2-1 and V is TRBV5-4, with 14 bases aligning to TRBD2. V lost 4 bases to trimming and J lost 7 bases; unmatched junction nucleotides: 13. Germline CDR1 SGHNT, CDR2 YYREEE (reference sequence). The CDR3 length is 18 residues.

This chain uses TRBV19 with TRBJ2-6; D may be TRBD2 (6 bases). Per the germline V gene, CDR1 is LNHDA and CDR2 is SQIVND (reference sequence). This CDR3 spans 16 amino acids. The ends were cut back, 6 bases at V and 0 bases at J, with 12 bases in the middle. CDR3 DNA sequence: TGTGCCAGTAGCCTCGGGGGATTCTCTGGGGCCAACGTCCTGACTTTC. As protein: CASSLGGFSGANVLTF.

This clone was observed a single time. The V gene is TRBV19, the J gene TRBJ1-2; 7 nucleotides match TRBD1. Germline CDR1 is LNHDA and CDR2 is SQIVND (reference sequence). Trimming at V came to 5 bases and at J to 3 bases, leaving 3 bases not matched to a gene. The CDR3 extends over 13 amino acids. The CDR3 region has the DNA TGTGCCAGTAGTCTCGGGACAGACTATGGCTACACCTTC. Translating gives CASSLGTDYGYTF.

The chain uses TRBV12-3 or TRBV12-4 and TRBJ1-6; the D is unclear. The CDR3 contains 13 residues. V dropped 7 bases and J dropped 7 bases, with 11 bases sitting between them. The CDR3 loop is CASTRRENSPLHF. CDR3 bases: TGTGCCAGCACCCGACGGGAAAATTCACCCCTCCACTTT.

The CDR3 protein is CASSYRLAGNNEQFF. CDR3 bases: TGTGCCAGCAGTTACCGGCTAGCGGGAAACAATGAGCAGTTCTTC. The chain has TRBV6-2 or TRBV6-3 and TRBJ2-1; 9 bases align to TRBD2. This CDR3 is built from 15 residues. Trimming at V came to 2 bases and at J to 5 bases, leaving 4 bases not matched to a gene. Germline V gives CDR1 MNHEY, CDR2 SVGEGT.

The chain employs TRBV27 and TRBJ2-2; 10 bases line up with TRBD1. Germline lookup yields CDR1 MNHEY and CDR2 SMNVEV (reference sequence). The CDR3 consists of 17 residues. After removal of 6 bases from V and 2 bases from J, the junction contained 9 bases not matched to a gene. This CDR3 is CASRSHGTGVNTGELFF. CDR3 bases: TGTGCCAGCAGATCTCACGGGACAGGGGTAAACACCGGGGAGCTGTTTTTT.